Each of the 8 T cell receptor beta chains below was sequenced from the same sample in a study of T and B cells in COVID-19 patients. Blood genomic DNA input for TRB amplification was roughly 250-500 ng. BIOMED2 TRB-A/B primer pools were used in multiplex TRB PCR. TCRdb analysed the multiplex PCR reads with MiXCR anew, one entry per CDR3 protein. Here the sample spans 17,000 or so distinct CDR3 sequences, 27% being singletons. What was sequenced was blood. These receptors all stem from a human donor who had recovered from COVID-19.

Only one count was recorded for this clonotype. This chain connects TRBV5-1 to TRBJ1-1, with D possibly TRBD1 on 5 matching bases. Trimming cost V 1 base and J 5 bases, with 15 bases left between them. The CDR3 loop spans 15 amino acids. Germline CDR1 is SGHRS and CDR2 is YFSETQ. CDR3 sequence reads: CASSLYGGGGTEAFF. The CDR3 coding sequence is TGCGCCAGCAGCTTGTACGGGGGGGGAGGTACTGAAGCTTTCTTT.

The V gene is TRBV12-3 or TRBV12-4, the J gene TRBJ2-7, with D tentatively TRBD1 (6 bases). The CDR3 covers 15 residues. V lost 7 bases to trimming and J lost 7 bases, with 23 bases between them. CDR3 sequence (DNA): TGTGCCAGCACTACCATCTCAGGGGCACGATCTGAGCAGTACTTC. Amino acid sequence: CASTTISGARSEQYF.

In its sample, this clonotype ranks as medium-sized. The gene calls are TRBV6-4 and TRBJ2-1; TRBD2 matches at 10 bases. Germline V gives CDR1 MRHNA, CDR2 SNTAGT. The length of the CDR3 is 15 residues. V lost 0 bases, J lost 5 bases, and 1 base stayed unmatched. The CDR3 DNA follows: TGTGCCAGCAGTGACTCACTAGCGGGGAACAATGAGCAGTTCTTC. This sequence encodes CASSDSLAGNNEQFF.

The chain uses TRBV30 and TRBJ1-5; D is undetermined. The ends were cut back, 5 bases at V and 2 bases at J, with 22 bases in the middle. CDR3 length: 17 residues. Germline lookup yields CDR1 GTSNPN and CDR2 SVGIG (reference sequence). CDR3 nucleotide sequence: TGTGCCTGGGGCATCGGACTCCTCCCCTCTGGCAATCAGCCCCAGCATTTT. It encodes CAWGIGLLPSGNQPQHF.

By share, this clonotype counts as medium-sized. This chain uses TRBV6-5 with TRBJ2-4; no clear D gene. With 6 bases removed from V and 1 base from J, the gap between germline ends came to 7 bases. The CDR3 sequence is 13 residues long. Germline V CDR1 and CDR2: MNHEY, SVGAGI. This chain's CDR3 is CASSPWAKNIQYF. DNA for the CDR3: TGTGCCAGCAGCCCATGGGCCAAAAACATTCAGTACTTC.

This clonotype has only a few counts. This chain connects TRBV19 to TRBJ1-1; D perhaps matches TRBD1 (6 bases). The V end was cut by 8 bases, the J end by 6 bases, with 16 bases between. The CDR3 loop spans 13 amino acids. Germline assignment: CDR1 LNHDA and CDR2 SQIVND (reference sequence). The CDR3 sequence is CASGGGGIAEAFF. The CDR3 bases are TGTGCCAGTGGAGGGGGGGGTATTGCTGAAGCTTTCTTT.

The J gene is TRBJ2-1, the V gene TRBV11-2, with 7 bases identical to TRBD2. In germline, CDR1 is SGHAT, CDR2 FQNNGV. The CDR3 extends over 17 amino acids. Trimming cost V 1 base and J 6 bases; bases outside gene matches: 12. The CDR3, as DNA: TGTGCCAGCAGCTTAGCCGGCGGGAGCTTTCCGGGCAATGAGCAGTTCTTC. This gives the protein CASSLAGGSFPGNEQFF.

This clonotype is termed medium-sized (0.01 to 0.1%). The junction and the germline gene differ at one end; a read error may be behind it. This rearrangement joins TRBV27 to TRBJ2-1; D perhaps matches TRBD2 (6 bases). This CDR3 is 14 amino acids long. Germline-derived CDR1 and CDR2 are MNHEY and SMNVEV (reference sequence). The CDR3 spells CASSHGGWSSEQFF. Here the CDR3 DNA reads TGTGCGAGCAGTCACGGGGGTTGGTCGAGTGAGCAGTTCTTC.